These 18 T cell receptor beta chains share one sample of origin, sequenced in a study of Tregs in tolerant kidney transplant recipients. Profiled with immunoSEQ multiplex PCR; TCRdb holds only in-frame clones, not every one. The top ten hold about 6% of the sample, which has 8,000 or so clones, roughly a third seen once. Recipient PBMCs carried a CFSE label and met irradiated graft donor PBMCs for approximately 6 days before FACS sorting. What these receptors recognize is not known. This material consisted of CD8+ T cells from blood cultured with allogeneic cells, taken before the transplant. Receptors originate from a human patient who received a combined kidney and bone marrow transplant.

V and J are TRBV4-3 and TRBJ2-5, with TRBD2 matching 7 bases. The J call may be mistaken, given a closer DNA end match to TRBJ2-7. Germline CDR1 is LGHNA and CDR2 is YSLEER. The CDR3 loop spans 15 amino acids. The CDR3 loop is CASSQDSGLAYEQYF. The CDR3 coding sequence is TGCGCCAGCAGCCAAGATAGCGGACTAGCCTACGAGCAGTACTTC.

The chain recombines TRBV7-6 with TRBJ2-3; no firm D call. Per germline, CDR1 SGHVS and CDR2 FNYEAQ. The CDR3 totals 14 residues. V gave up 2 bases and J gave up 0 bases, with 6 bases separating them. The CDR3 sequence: CASSLYGSTDTQYF. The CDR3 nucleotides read TGTGCCAGCAGCTTATACGGGAGCACAGATACGCAGTATTTT.

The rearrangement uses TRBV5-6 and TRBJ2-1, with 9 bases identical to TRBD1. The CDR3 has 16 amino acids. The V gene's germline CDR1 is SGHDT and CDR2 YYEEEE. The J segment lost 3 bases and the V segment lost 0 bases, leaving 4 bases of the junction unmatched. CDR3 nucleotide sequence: TGTGCCAGCAGCTTGGGGCCGGGACAGGGCTACAATGAGCAGTTCTTC. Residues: CASSLGPGQGYNEQFF.

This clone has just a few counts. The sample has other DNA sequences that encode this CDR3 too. The CDR3 DNA sequence: TGTGCCAGCAGTTGGGGACAGGGCTACGAGCAGTACTTC. Residues: CASSWGQGYEQYF. This chain joins TRBV27 and TRBJ2-7, with TRBD1 identical over 9 bases. J was trimmed by 3 bases and V by 4 bases; bases with no gene match: 1. The CDR3 totals 13 residues. Germline V lookup: CDR1 MNHEY, CDR2 SMNVEV (reference sequence).

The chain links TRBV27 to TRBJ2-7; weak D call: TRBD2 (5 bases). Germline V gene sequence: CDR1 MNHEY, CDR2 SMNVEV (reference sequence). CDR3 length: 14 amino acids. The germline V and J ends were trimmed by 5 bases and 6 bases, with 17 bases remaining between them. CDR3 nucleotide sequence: TGTGCCAGCAGTCTACAGAGTAATCGGGGCGAGCAGTACTTC. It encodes CASSLQSNRGEQYF.

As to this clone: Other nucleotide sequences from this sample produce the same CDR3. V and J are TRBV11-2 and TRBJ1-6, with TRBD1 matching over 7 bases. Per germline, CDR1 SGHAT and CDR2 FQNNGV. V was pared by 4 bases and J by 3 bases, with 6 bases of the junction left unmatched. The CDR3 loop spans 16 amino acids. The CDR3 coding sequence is TGTGCCAGCAGCTCGACAGGGCTAGACTATAATTCACCCCTCCACTTT. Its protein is CASSSTGLDYNSPLHF. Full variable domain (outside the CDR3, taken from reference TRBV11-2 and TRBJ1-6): EAGVAQSPRYKIIEKRQSVAFWCNPISGHATLYWYQQILGQGPKLLIQFQNNGVVDDSQLPKDRFSAERLKGVDSTLKIQPAKLEDSAVYLCASSSTGLDYNSPLHFGNGTRLTVT.

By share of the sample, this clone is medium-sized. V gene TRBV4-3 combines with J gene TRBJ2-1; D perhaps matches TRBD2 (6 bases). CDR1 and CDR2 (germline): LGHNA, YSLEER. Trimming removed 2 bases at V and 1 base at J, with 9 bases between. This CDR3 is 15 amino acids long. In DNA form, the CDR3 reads TGCGCCAGCAGCCAATACGGGAGTTCCTACAATGAGCAGTTCTTC. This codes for CASSQYGSSYNEQFF.

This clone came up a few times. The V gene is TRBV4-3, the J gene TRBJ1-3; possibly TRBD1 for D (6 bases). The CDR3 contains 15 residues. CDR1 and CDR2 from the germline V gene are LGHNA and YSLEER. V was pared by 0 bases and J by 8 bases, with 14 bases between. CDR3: CASSQDFSGADTIYF. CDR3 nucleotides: TGCGCCAGCAGCCAAGATTTCTCAGGGGCGGACACCATATATTTT.

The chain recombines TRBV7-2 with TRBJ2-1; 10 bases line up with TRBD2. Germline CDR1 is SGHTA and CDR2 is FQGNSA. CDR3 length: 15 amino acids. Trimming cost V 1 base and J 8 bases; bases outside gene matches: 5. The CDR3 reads CASSLVPSGGYEQFF. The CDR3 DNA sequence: TGTGCCAGCAGCTTAGTTCCTAGCGGGGGATATGAGCAGTTCTTC. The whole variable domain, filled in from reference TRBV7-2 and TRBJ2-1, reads GAGVSQSPSNKVTEKGKDVELRCDPISGHTALYWYRQSLGQGLEFLIYFQGNSAPDKSGLPSDRFSAERTGGSVSTLTIQRTQQEDSAVYLCASSLVPSGGYEQFFGPGTRLTVL.

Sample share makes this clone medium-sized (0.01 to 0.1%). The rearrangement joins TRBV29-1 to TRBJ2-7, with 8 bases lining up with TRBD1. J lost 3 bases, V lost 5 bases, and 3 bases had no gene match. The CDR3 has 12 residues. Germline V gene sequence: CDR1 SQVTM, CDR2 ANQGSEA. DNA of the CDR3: TGCAGCGTTCTTGGACAGGGCTACGAGCAGTACTTC. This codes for CSVLGQGYEQYF.

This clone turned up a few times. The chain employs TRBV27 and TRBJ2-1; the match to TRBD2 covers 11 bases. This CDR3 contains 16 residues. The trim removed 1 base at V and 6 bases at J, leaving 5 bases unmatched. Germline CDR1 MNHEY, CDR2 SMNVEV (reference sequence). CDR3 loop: CASSLLLAGGSNEQFF. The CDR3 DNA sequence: TGTGCCAGCAGTTTATTGCTAGCGGGAGGTAGCAATGAGCAGTTCTTC.

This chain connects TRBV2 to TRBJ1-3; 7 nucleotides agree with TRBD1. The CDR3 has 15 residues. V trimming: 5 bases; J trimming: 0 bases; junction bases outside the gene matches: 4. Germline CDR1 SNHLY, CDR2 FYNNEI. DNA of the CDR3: TGTGCCAGCAGTCGCAGGGGGAGCTCTGGAAACACCATATATTTT. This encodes CASSRRGSSGNTIYF. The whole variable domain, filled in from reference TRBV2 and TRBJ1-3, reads EPEVTQTPSHQVTQMGQEVILRCVPISNHLYFYWYRQILGQKVEFLVSFYNNEISEKSEIFDDQFSVERPDGSNFTLKIRSTKLEDSAMYFCASSRRGSSGNTIYFGEGSWLTVV.

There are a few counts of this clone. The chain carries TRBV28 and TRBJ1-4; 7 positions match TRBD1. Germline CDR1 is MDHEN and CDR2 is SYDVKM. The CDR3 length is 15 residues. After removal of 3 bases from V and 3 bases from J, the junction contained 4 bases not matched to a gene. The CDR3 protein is CASSLTGRPNEKLFF. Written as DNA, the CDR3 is TGTGCCAGCAGTTTGACAGGGCGGCCTAATGAAAAACTGTTTTTT.

The CDR3 here is CASSFREGRYEQFF. The DNA for the CDR3 is TGTGCCAGCAGCTTTCGGGAGGGCCGCTATGAGCAGTTCTTC. The rearrangement uses TRBV7-3 and TRBJ2-1, with TRBD2 matching 8 bases. Germline CDR1 is SGHTA and CDR2 is FQGTGA. This CDR3 contains 14 residues. Unmatched junction bases numbered 6, after V lost 3 bases and J lost 8 bases.

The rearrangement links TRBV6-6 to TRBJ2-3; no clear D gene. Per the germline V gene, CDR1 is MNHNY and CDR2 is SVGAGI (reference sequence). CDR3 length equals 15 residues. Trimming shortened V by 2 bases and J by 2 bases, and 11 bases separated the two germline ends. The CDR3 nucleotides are TGTGCCAGCAGTTACCCGACTCCAGCCACAGATACGCAGTATTTT. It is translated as CASSYPTPATDTQYF.

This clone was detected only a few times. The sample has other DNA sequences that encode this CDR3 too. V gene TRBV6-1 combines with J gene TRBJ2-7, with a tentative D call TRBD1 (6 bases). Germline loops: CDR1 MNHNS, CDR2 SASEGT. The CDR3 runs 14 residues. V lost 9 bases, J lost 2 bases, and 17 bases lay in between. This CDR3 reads CASNERGTAYEQYF. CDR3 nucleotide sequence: TGTGCCAGTAATGAAAGGGGGACGGCCTACGAGCAGTACTTC.

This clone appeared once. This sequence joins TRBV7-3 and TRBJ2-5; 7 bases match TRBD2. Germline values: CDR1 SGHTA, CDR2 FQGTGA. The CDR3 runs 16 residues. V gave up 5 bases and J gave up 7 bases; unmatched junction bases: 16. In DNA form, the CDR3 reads TGTGCCAGCAGCCAAACCGGGGAGGGTACCTTGGGGACCCAGTACTTC. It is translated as CASSQTGEGTLGTQYF.

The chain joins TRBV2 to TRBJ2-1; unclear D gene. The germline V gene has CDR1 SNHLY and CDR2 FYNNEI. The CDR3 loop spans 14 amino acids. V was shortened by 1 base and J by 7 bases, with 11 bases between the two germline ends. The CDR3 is CASSEGLQNNEQFF. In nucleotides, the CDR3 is TGTGCCAGCAGTGAAGGACTCCAAAATAATGAGCAGTTCTTC.